The rows below give T cell receptor beta chains drawn from one sample of a study of blood T cell repertoires in COVID-19. Libraries were prepared by immunoSEQ multiplex PCR; TCRdb keeps only in-frame clonotypes and omits some of them. Of about 140,000 clones in the sample, more than 70% were seen once. The sequenced sample consisted of peripheral blood. Source of these receptors: an older woman with acute or convalescent COVID-19. Both conserved end residues are trimmed from each CDR3. Fields, in order: J gene, V gene, CDR3 protein.

j_gene: TRBJ2-5
v_gene: TRBV28
CDR3aa: ASSSLAGETQY

j_gene: TRBJ2-2
v_gene: TRBV11-2
CDR3aa: ASTRSGGNTGELF

j_gene: TRBJ1-2
v_gene: TRBV28
CDR3aa: ASSLAGTGKRYT

j_gene: TRBJ1-1
v_gene: TRBV5-5
CDR3aa: ASSPDRGFTEAF

j_gene: TRBJ1-2
v_gene: TRBV24-1
CDR3aa: ATSDLTGSEDGYT

j_gene: TRBJ2-2
v_gene: TRBV4-1
CDR3aa: ASSQTGGYTGELF

j_gene: TRBJ2-3
v_gene: TRBV7-6
CDR3aa: ASSLAPPAGWDTDTQY

j_gene: TRBJ2-3
v_gene: TRBV7-3
CDR3aa: ASSTDVASGGLSDTQY

j_gene: TRBJ1-5
v_gene: TRBV15
CDR3aa: ATSRDGGAAQH

j_gene: TRBJ2-2
v_gene: TRBV7-3
CDR3aa: ASSQAQGARGTGELF

j_gene: TRBJ1-5
v_gene: TRBV20-1
CDR3aa: SATNSQPQH

j_gene: TRBJ1-2
v_gene: TRBV6-5
CDR3aa: ASSLRQDSYGYT

j_gene: TRBJ2-5
v_gene: TRBV5-1
CDR3aa: ASSQSGQETQY

j_gene: TRBJ2-2
v_gene: TRBV19
CDR3aa: ASSIGTGGHTGELF

j_gene: TRBJ2-7
v_gene: TRBV30
CDR3aa: AWSIGGTYEQY

j_gene: TRBJ2-7
v_gene: TRBV30
CDR3aa: AWSPHGQGHYEQY

j_gene: TRBJ1-2
v_gene: TRBV5-1
CDR3aa: ASSLEGSGGYT

j_gene: TRBJ2-1
v_gene: TRBV30
CDR3aa: AWSVQGLSSYNEQF

j_gene: TRBJ2-1
v_gene: TRBV7-2
CDR3aa: ASSAPSGGAHNEQF

j_gene: TRBJ2-5
v_gene: TRBV5-6
CDR3aa: ASSPQRGGKETQY

j_gene: TRBJ2-1
v_gene: TRBV11-3
CDR3aa: ASSLEGSYNEQF

j_gene: TRBJ1-2
v_gene: TRBV7-8
CDR3aa: ASSLGHTNYGYT

j_gene: TRBJ2-1
v_gene: TRBV5-6
CDR3aa: ASSWGTSGGPGNEQF